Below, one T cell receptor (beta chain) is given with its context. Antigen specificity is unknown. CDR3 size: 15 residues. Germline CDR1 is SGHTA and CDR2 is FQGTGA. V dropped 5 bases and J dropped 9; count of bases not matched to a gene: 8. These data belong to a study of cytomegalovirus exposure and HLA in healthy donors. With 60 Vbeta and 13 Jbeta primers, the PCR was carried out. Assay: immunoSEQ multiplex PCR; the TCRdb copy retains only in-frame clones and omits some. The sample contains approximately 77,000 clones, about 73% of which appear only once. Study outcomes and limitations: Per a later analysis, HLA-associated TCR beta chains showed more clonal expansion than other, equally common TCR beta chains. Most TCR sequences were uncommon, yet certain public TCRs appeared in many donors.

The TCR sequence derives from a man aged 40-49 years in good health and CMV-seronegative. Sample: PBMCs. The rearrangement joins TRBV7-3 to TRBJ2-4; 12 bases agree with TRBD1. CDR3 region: CASSPGTGGSGIQYF. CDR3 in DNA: TGTGCCAGCAGCCCCGGGACAGGGGGCTCGGGCATTCAGTACTTC.